This T cell receptor (beta chain) emerged from a study of cytomegalovirus exposure and HLA in healthy donors. Whole-study results and caveats: The study put around 180 TCR beta chains on its list as cytomegalovirus-associated. Immune exposure data for these donors was limited to CMV serostatus. Productive status was seen about 90% or about 30% of the time for most TCR beta V segments in an earlier analysis. Reportedly, a later analysis found an Asian-associated ancestry cluster had fewer N-insertions than the roughly 670-donor mean.

As for this clone: Its antigen is undetermined.

V was shortened by 3 bases and J by 2 bases, with 12 bases between the two germline ends. The CDR3 sequence is 14 residues long. Germline V lookup: CDR1 SGDLS, CDR2 YYNGEE. Primers for the PCR totalled 60 Vbeta and 13 Jbeta. Only in-frame clones appear in the TCRdb table, and some are missing; sequencing was by immunoSEQ multiplex PCR. The data contain 150,000 to 200,000 clones, about 85% of them seen just once; the ten biggest clones take up approximately 1.9%. The chain recombines TRBV9 with TRBJ2-7; a possible D gene is TRBD2 (6 bases). What was sequenced was PBMCs. This TCR came from a young man in good health and CMV-seronegative. The CDR3 spells CASSAGGDPYEQYF. CDR3 DNA: TGTGCCAGCAGCGCTGGAGGGGACCCCTACGAGCAGTACTTC.